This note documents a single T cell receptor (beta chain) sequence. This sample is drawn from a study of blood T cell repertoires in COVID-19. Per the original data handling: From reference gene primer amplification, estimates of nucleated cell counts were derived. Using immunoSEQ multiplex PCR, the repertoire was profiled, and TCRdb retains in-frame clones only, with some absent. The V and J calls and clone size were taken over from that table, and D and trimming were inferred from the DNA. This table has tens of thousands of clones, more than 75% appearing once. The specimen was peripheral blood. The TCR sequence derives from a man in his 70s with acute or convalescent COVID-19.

The CDR3 reads CASSVGGPGDRGQYF. As DNA, the CDR3 is TGTGCCAGCAGCGTAGGGGGGCCGGGAGACAGGGGCCAGTACTTC. This chain uses TRBV9 with TRBJ2-5; 8 nucleotides align to TRBD1. Germline trimming cut 0 bases from V and 10 bases from J; bases unmatched to any gene: 11. The length of the CDR3 is 15 residues. Germline V gene lookup returns CDR1 SGDLS and CDR2 YYNGEE.